The 2 T cell receptor beta chains below all came from one sample that was sequenced in a study of CD8 T cells in ankylosing spondylitis. Study-level findings and limits: Characteristic, it appeared, of ankylosing spondylitis blood was a TCR beta motif of eight highly homologous variants.

Each CDR3 protein is one row after TCRdb ran MiXCR on the 5' RACE reads. The sample comprises some 840,000 distinct CDR3 sequences, about an eighth of which are singletons, and 0.45% to 0.6% rests with the top ten. These receptors are not linked to any known antigen. The material sequenced was blood, either unsorted or a sorted T cell fraction (not recorded which). These receptors originate from a male donor with ankylosing spondylitis.

This clonotype was seen at least ten times. The V call is TRBV29-1, the J call TRBJ1-1; maybe TRBD1 (5 bases). Trimming took off 6 bases at V and 5 bases at J, with 10 bases between the two ends. CDR1 and CDR2 from the germline V gene are SQVTM and ANQGSEA. The CDR3 extends over 11 amino acids. The CDR3 sequence: CSVTEGTEAFF. Here the CDR3 DNA reads TGCAGCGTGACCGAGGGGACTGAAGCTTTCTTT.

The sample holds a few counts of this clonotype. The chain employs TRBV4-3 and TRBJ2-5; 10 nucleotides align to TRBD1. CDR3 length equals 14 residues. Germline V gene sequence: CDR1 LGHNA, CDR2 YSLEER. The ends lost 4 bases at V and 7 bases at J; junction bases unmatched: 6. CDR3 loop: CASSLGTGDGTQYF. CDR3 nucleotides: TGCGCCAGCAGCCTTGGGACAGGGGACGGGACCCAGTACTTC.